This TCR beta chain stems from a study of T cell responses to AZD1222 COVID-19 vaccine. Study-level findings and limits: Repertoire sampling was restricted to post-peak T cell response timepoints. Two AZD1222 administrations were followed by greater Spike-specific TCR breadth and depth.

Details on this clone: Its cognate antigen is unknown.

Germline-derived CDR1 and CDR2 are LNHDA and SQIVND (reference sequence). Germline trimming cut 7 bases from V and 8 bases from J; bases unmatched to any gene: 13. The CDR3 spans 15 residues. TCRdb's copy holds only in-frame clones and misses some; the assay was immunoSEQ multiplex PCR. Here the sample spans about 120,000 clones, about 86% being singletons. The specimen comprised peripheral blood, sampled 28 days after the second AZD1222 dose. The V and J genes are TRBV19 and TRBJ1-2; 10 nucleotides agree with TRBD1. The TCR sequence derives from an adult who received the AZD1222 COVID-19 vaccine. In DNA form, the CDR3 reads TGTGCCAGTACCCCGGGGACAGGGGAAAAGACGGGCTACACCTTC. It encodes CASTPGTGEKTGYTF.